The 9 T cell receptor beta chains reported below all come from one sample, sequenced in a study of OX40 agonist ivuxolimab in advanced cancers. Sequencing used immunoSEQ multiplex PCR; TCRdb keeps in-frame clones, though not all of them. In the table there are around 47,000 clones, approximately 86% of which are singletons. Sequencing used CD4+ or CD8+ T cells sorted from blood, obtained in a trial of the OX40 agonist ivuxolimab. The source is an adult with an advanced solid tumor such as melanoma, head and neck, liver or kidney cancer.

This clone turned up a few times. The chain recombines TRBV7-9 with TRBJ1-3; 7 bases are shared with TRBD1. The V and J ends lost 5 bases and 7 bases, in that order; junction bases with no gene match: 14. The germline gives CDR1 SEHNR, CDR2 FQNEAQ (reference sequence). The CDR3 is 16 amino acids. CDR3 in DNA: TGTGCCAGCAGCGCAGAAAGTACAGGGGATAGGAACACCATATATTTT. Translation gives CASSAESTGDRNTIYF.

This rearrangement joins TRBV13 to TRBJ2-3; D possibly matches TRBD1 or TRBD2 (6 bases each). In germline, CDR1 is PRHDT, CDR2 FYEKMQ (reference sequence). The CDR3 is 16 amino acids. Trimming shortened V by 5 bases and J by 2 bases, and 17 bases separated the two germline ends. CDR3 DNA sequence: TGTGCCAGCAGCCCATGGGGGGCCGGGTTCACAGATACGCAGTATTTT. This codes for CASSPWGAGFTDTQYF.

The chain combines TRBV19 with TRBJ2-1, with TRBD2 matching over 14 bases. V lost 7 bases and J lost 5; bases outside the gene matches: 10. The germline V gene has CDR1 LNHDA and CDR2 SQIVND (reference sequence). The CDR3 is 17 amino acids. Written as DNA, the CDR3 is TGTGCCAGTACCCTGACTAGCGGGGGGGCCACCAACAATGAGCAGTTCTTC. Translating it yields CASTLTSGGATNNEQFF.

V and J are TRBV4-1 and TRBJ1-4; tentative D call: TRBD1 (5 bases). CDR1 and CDR2 (germline): MGHRA, YSYEKL. This CDR3 has 15 amino acids. V lost 3 bases to trimming and J lost 5 bases, with 13 bases between them. DNA for the CDR3: TGCGCCAGCAGCCAGGGAGACGGGGGGAATGAAAAACTGTTTTTT. This codes for CASSQGDGGNEKLFF.

This clone was recorded once. This chain links TRBV14 with TRBJ2-6; weak D call: TRBD1 (5 bases). CDR3 length: 16 residues. The germline V gene has CDR1 SGHDN and CDR2 FVKESK. V lost 3 bases to trimming and J lost 4 bases, with 13 bases between them. CDR3 sequence (DNA): TGTGCCAGCAGCCAGGTCAGGGTATCAGGGGCCAACGTCCTGACTTTC. It translates to CASSQVRVSGANVLTF.

V and J are TRBV4-1 and TRBJ1-1; 7 bases match TRBD1. From germline, CDR1 is MGHRA and CDR2 YSYEKL. This CDR3 contains 16 residues. J was trimmed by 5 bases and V by 3 bases; bases with no gene match: 12. DNA of the CDR3: TGCGCCAGCAGCCATCCCCTGAAGGGGGCGGGTACTGAAGCTTTCTTT. This gives the protein CASSHPLKGAGTEAFF.

The chain recombines TRBV4-2 with TRBJ2-1, with D perhaps TRBD2 (6 bases). CDR3 length equals 17 residues. The V and J ends lost 0 bases and 0 bases respectively, with 12 bases between them. Germline values: CDR1 LGHNA, CDR2 YNFKEQ. Written as DNA, the CDR3 is TGTGCCAGCAGCCAAGATCTTGCGGGACTCTCCTACAATGAGCAGTTCTTC. As protein: CASSQDLAGLSYNEQFF.

The J gene is TRBJ1-1, the V gene TRBV6-5, with 7 positions matching TRBD1. CDR3 length: 13 residues. V shed 1 base and J 8 bases; nucleotides not matched to a gene: 4. Germline CDR1 and CDR2: MNHEY and SVGAGI. As DNA, the CDR3 is TGTGCCAGCAGTTACTTTACAGGGGACGAAGCTTTCTTT. This sequence encodes CASSYFTGDEAFF.

The chain recombines TRBV4-3 with TRBJ1-1, with D possibly TRBD1 on 5 matching bases. V lost 1 base and J lost 4, with 16 bases in between. Germline assignment: CDR1 LGHNA and CDR2 YSLEER. The CDR3 runs to 16 residues. The CDR3 DNA is TGCGCCAGCAGCCAAGGTTTGGGGGGGGAGGGCACTGAAGCTTTCTTT. Protein sequence: CASSQGLGGEGTEAFF.